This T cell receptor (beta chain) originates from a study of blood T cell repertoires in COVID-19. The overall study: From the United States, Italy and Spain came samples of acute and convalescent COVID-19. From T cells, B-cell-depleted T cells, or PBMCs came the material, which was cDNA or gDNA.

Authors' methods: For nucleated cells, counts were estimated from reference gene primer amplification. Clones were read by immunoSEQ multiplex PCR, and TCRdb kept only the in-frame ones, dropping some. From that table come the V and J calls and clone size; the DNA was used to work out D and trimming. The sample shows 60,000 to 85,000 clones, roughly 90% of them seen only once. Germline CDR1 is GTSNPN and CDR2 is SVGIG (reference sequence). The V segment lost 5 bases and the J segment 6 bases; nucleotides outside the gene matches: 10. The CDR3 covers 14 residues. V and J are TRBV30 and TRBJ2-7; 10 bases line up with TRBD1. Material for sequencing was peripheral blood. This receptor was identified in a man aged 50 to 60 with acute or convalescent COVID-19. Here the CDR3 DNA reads TGTGCCTGGGACTTGGGACAGGGGTCGCGCGAGCAGTACTTC. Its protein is CAWDLGQGSREQYF.